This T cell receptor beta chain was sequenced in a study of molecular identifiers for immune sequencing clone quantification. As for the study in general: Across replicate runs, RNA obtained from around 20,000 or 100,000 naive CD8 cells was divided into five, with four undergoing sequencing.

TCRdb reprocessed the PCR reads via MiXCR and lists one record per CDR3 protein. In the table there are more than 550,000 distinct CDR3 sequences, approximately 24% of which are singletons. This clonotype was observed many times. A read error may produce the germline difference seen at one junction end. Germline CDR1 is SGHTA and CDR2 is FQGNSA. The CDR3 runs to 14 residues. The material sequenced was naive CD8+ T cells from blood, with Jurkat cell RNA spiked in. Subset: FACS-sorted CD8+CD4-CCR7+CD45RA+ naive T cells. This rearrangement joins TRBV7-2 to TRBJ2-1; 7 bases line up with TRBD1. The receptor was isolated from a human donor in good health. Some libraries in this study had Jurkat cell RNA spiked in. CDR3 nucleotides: TGTGCCAGCAGCTCCAGGGGGTCCTCCAATGAGCAGTTCTTC. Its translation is CASSSRGSSNEQFF.